This TCR beta chain was identified during a study of response to subunit inactivated influenza vaccine. This clonotype has a handful of counts. TCRdb recomputed calls from the RT-PCR reads with MiXCR, one row per CDR3 protein. The sample has about 780,000 distinct CDR3 sequences; approximately 18% are singletons. V gave up 5 bases and J gave up 3 bases, with 8 bases separating them. The CDR3 totals 14 residues. CDR1 SGHTA and CDR2 FQGNSA come from the germline V gene. Sequencing used PBMCs from blood, obtained about 5 days after vaccination. The receptor was isolated from a man in his fifties or sixties who received an inactivated influenza vaccine. The J gene is TRBJ2-6, the V gene TRBV7-2; D gene unclear. The CDR3 coding sequence is TGTGCCAGCAGCCCGTACGATGGGGCCAACGTCCTGACTTTC. Its protein product is CASSPYDGANVLTF.